The 27 T cell receptor beta chains presented below share a single source sample, sequenced in a study of T cell repertoires in cytomegalovirus infection. From the reads, TCRdb called clonotypes with MiXCR, one entry per CDR3 protein. The sample has fewer than 1,000,000 distinct CDR3 sequences; approximately 31% are singletons. Their antigens are not known. Sequenced material: cultured CD8+ T cells from PBMCs, taken from culture after CMV antigen stimulation. Receptors originate from a human donor in good health (CMV status not recorded). Some clones in this sample may be carry-over from other donors' samples.

V gene TRBV20-1 combines with J gene TRBJ2-5, with D hard to call. Germline lookup yields CDR1 DFQATT and CDR2 SNEGSKA (reference sequence). The CDR3 sequence is 13 residues long. Trimming removed 0 bases from V and 2 bases from J, with 7 bases in between. The CDR3 coding sequence is TGCAGTGCTAGAGAGGGCGTACAAGAGACCCAGTACTTC. It translates to CSAREGVQETQYF.

This clonotype has more than one count but fewer than ten. CDR3 nucleotides: TGTGCCAGCACACAAGGAGGGGGGGGCGCGGACTATGGCTACACCTTC. Protein sequence: CASTQGGGGADYGYTF. The chain uses TRBV7-6 and TRBJ1-2; weak D call: TRBD1 (6 bases). Deletions cut 7 bases from V and 3 bases from J, with 21 bases between. The CDR3 loop spans 16 amino acids. The germline CDR1 and CDR2 sequences are SGHVS and FNYEAQ.

This chain joins TRBV29-1 and TRBJ2-1; no clear D gene. The CDR3 runs to 14 residues. CDR1 is SQVTM, CDR2 ANQGSEA, per germline. The V end was cut by 1 base, the J end by 4 bases, with 11 bases between. DNA for the CDR3: TGCAGCGTTGAAGGTGACAAAAGATACAATGAGCAGTTCTTC. Translating gives CSVEGDKRYNEQFF.

This clonotype was observed a few times. This chain links TRBV4-1 with TRBJ1-4; 8 bases line up with TRBD1. The CDR3 is 16 amino acids. V shed 6 bases, J shed 5 bases, and the junction held 11 bases outside the gene matches. Germline V gene data show CDR1 as MGHRA and CDR2 as YSYEKL. CDR3 bases: TGCGCCAGCAGTCTTACACCGGGACAGGAAAATGAAAAACTGTTTTTT. Encoded protein: CASSLTPGQENEKLFF.

As to this clonotype: This sequence may be a read error, since a much larger clone differs from it by one base. This chain connects TRBV7-8 to TRBJ2-7; 8 bases are a match to TRBD1. Germline CDR1 is SGHVS and CDR2 is FQNEAQ. The CDR3 sequence is 16 residues long. The CDR3 here is CASSPSGGKSSYVQYF. The DNA for the CDR3 is TGTGCCAGCAGCCCATCAGGGGGCAAAAGCTCCTACGTGCAGTACTTC.

The sample holds a few counts of this clonotype. CDR3 sequence: CATSMGRVDEKLFF. The CDR3 region has the DNA TGTGCCACCAGCATGGGCAGGGTGGATGAAAAACTGTTTTTT. The V and J genes are TRBV15 and TRBJ1-4; TRBD1 is a possible D gene (5 bases). This CDR3 contains 14 residues. Trimming removed 4 bases at V and 6 bases at J, with 12 bases between. Looked up from germline, CDR1 is LNHNV and CDR2 is YYDKDF (reference sequence).

The rearrangement joins TRBV6-2 or TRBV6-3 to TRBJ2-5; possibly TRBD1 or TRBD2 for D (5 bases each). The length of the CDR3 is 15 residues. Germline V gene sequence: CDR1 MNHEY, CDR2 SVGEGT. Trimming shortened V by 5 bases and J by 9 bases, and 22 bases separated the two germline ends. Written as DNA, the CDR3 is TGTGCCAGCAGTCTTTCGGGACCTCCACGTCAGGCCCAGTACTTC. This translates into CASSLSGPPRQAQYF.

The J gene is TRBJ2-3, the V gene TRBV27; 7 nucleotides line up with TRBD1. Germline lookup yields CDR1 MNHEY and CDR2 SMNVEV (reference sequence). This CDR3 contains 16 residues. With V trimmed by 6 bases and J by 2 bases, 11 bases remained unmatched. The CDR3 sequence is CASSLHRGSNTDTQYF. CDR3 bases: TGTGCCAGCAGCCTCCACAGGGGATCAAACACAGATACGCAGTATTTT.

This clonotype was seen only a few times. The V and J genes are TRBV7-6 and TRBJ2-1; either TRBD1 or TRBD2 may fit D (7 bases each). With 1 base removed from V and 6 bases from J, the gap between germline ends came to 19 bases. Germline V CDR1 and CDR2: SGHVS, FNYEAQ. This CDR3 region has 17 residues. CDR3 residues: CASSLDRGRLAVNEQFF. The CDR3 DNA follows: TGTGCCAGCAGCTTAGACAGGGGACGGCTAGCGGTCAATGAGCAGTTCTTC.

A single count supports this clonotype. The chain couples TRBV9 to TRBJ2-7; the match to TRBD1 covers 9 bases. From germline, CDR1 is SGDLS and CDR2 YYNGEE. After removal of 4 bases from V and 2 bases from J, the junction contained 7 bases not matched to a gene. There are 15 residues in the CDR3. CDR3 sequence (DNA): TGTGCCAGCAGCATGGGACAGGGTGCCCCCTACGAGCAGTACTTC. Protein: CASSMGQGAPYEQYF.

This chain joins TRBV4-3 and TRBJ1-2; unclear D gene. The CDR3 loop spans 14 amino acids. Germline CDR1 is LGHNA and CDR2 is YSLEER. Between the trimmed V and J ends, which lost 3 bases and 4 bases, there was a span of 12 bases. DNA of the CDR3: TGCGCCAGCAGCCACCCTGAGGGCGCCTATGGCTACACCTTC. Residues: CASSHPEGAYGYTF.

The chain couples TRBV9 to TRBJ2-1; the match to TRBD1 covers 8 bases. Germline V CDR1 and CDR2: SGDLS, YYNGEE. This CDR3 is 15 amino acids long. Germline trimming cut 4 bases from V and 8 bases from J; bases unmatched to any gene: 11. CDR3 protein: CASSLRQGIKDEQFF. In DNA form, the CDR3 reads TGTGCCAGCAGCCTCCGACAGGGGATTAAGGATGAGCAGTTCTTC.

The table lists this clonotype with a few counts. The V call is TRBV20-1, the J call TRBJ2-5, with D maybe TRBD2 (5 bases). Trimming took 0 bases from V and 5 from J, leaving 22 bases between them. CDR3 length: 17 amino acids. Germline CDR1 reads DFQATT; CDR2 reads SNEGSKA (reference sequence). The CDR3 nucleotides are TGCAGTGCTAGAGACCATATTTTTGCGAGACGAGGGGAGACCCAGTACTTC. This sequence encodes CSARDHIFARRGETQYF.

As to this clonotype: A much larger clone differs from this one at a single base, so this may be a read error. CDR3 sequence: CASSLAGDFYNEQFF. In DNA, the CDR3 is TGTGCCAGCAGCTTAGCGGGGGATTTCTACAATGAGCAGTTCTTC. The V call is TRBV6-2 or TRBV6-3, the J call TRBJ2-1; the match to TRBD2 covers 9 bases. The trim removed 6 bases at V and 3 bases at J, leaving 6 bases unmatched. The germline V gene encodes CDR1 MNHEY and CDR2 SVGEGT. The CDR3 loop spans 15 amino acids.

This chain connects TRBV27 to TRBJ2-1; 7 positions agree with TRBD1. CDR3 size: 15 residues. Germline V lookup: CDR1 MNHEY, CDR2 SMNVEV (reference sequence). V lost 3 bases to trimming and J lost 7 bases; unmatched junction nucleotides: 9. CDR3 in amino acids: CASSFDREGPNEQFF. CDR3 sequence (DNA): TGTGCCAGCAGTTTCGACAGGGAAGGACCTAATGAGCAGTTCTTC.

This chain joins TRBV5-1 and TRBJ2-6; D remains unclear. In germline, CDR1 is SGHRS, CDR2 YFSETQ. Trimming took 3 bases from V and 0 from J, leaving 16 bases between them. The CDR3 runs to 18 residues. CDR3: CASSSGHLGHSGANVLTF. The CDR3 coding sequence is TGCGCCAGCAGCTCCGGGCACCTCGGCCACTCTGGGGCCAACGTCCTGACTTTC. The complete variable domain, with remaining parts taken from reference TRBV5-1 and TRBJ2-6, reads KAGVTQTPRYLIKTRGQQVTLSCSPISGHRSVSWYQQTPGQGLQFLFEYFSETQRNKGNFPGRFSGRQFSNSRSEMNVSTLELGDSALYLCASSSGHLGHSGANVLTFGAGSRLTVL.

This clonotype showed up many times. V usage is TRBV7-2 and J usage is TRBJ1-1; 8 bases are a match to TRBD1. The J segment lost 4 bases and the V segment lost 0 bases, leaving 1 base of the junction unmatched. The CDR3 length is 14 residues. Germline lookup yields CDR1 SGHTA and CDR2 FQGNSA. The CDR3 coding sequence is TGTGCCAGCAGCTTAGCCGGGACAGGCACTGAAGCTTTCTTT. This gives the protein CASSLAGTGTEAFF.

Only a few counts were recorded for this clonotype. The V call is TRBV19, the J call TRBJ2-1, with D possibly matching TRBD1 (6 bases). This CDR3 has 14 residues. The V end was cut by 6 bases, the J end by 1 base, with 10 bases between. The germline CDR1 and CDR2 sequences are LNHDA and SQIVND (reference sequence). The chain's CDR3 is CASSHRASYNEQFF. CDR3 DNA: TGTGCCAGTAGCCACAGGGCTTCCTACAATGAGCAGTTCTTC.

The gene calls are TRBV27 and TRBJ1-2; possibly TRBD1 for D (5 bases). V was trimmed by 0 bases and J by 4 bases, leaving 12 bases between them. The CDR3 extends over 15 amino acids. Germline values: CDR1 MNHEY, CDR2 SMNVEV (reference sequence). The CDR3: CASSLSATASYGYTF. In DNA, the CDR3 is TGTGCCAGCAGTTTATCTGCGACAGCCTCCTATGGCTACACCTTC.

Only a few counts were recorded for this clonotype. J is TRBJ2-7 and V is TRBV11-2; 7 nucleotides match TRBD2. Germline V gene sequence: CDR1 SGHAT, CDR2 FQNNGV. The CDR3 is 13 amino acids. V lost 4 bases to trimming and J lost 7 bases; unmatched junction nucleotides: 7. CDR3 nucleotides: TGTGCCAGCAGCTGGTTGGCAGCGGGGGAGCAGTACGTC. It yields the protein CASSWLAAGEQYV.

The rearrangement joins TRBV7-4 to TRBJ2-2, with 9 bases aligning to TRBD2. V lost 4 bases, J lost 4 bases, and 4 bases stayed unmatched. CDR1 SGHVT and CDR2 SQSDAQ come from the germline V gene. This CDR3 spans 15 amino acids. CDR3 coding DNA: TGTGCCAGCAGCTCGCTAGCGGGGAGCACCGGGGAGCTGTTTTTT. It codes for CASSSLAGSTGELFF. The full variable domain, its missing parts supplied by reference TRBV7-4 and TRBJ2-2, is GAGVSQSPRYKVAKRGRDVALRCDSISGHVTLYWYRQTLGQGSEVLTYSQSDAQRDKSGRPSGRFSAERPERSVSTLKIQRTEQGDSAVYLCASSSLAGSTGELFFGEGSRLTVL.

For the CDR3, the DNA is TGTGCCAGCTCCGGACCGGTGGGCGAGCAGTACTTC. Protein product: CASSGPVGEQYF. The genes are TRBV12-3 or TRBV12-4 and TRBJ2-7; D is undetermined. V lost 8 bases and J lost 6, with 14 bases in between. CDR3 length: 12 residues.

CDR3 region: CASSYSIDEPPWNEQFF. In nucleotides, the CDR3 is TGTGCCAGCAGTTACTCGATCGACGAACCCCCTTGGAATGAGCAGTTCTTC. This sequence joins TRBV6-5 and TRBJ2-1; D is unresolved. CDR3 size: 17 residues. Per the germline V gene, CDR1 is MNHEY and CDR2 is SVGAGI. Trimming left V 0 bases short and J 7 bases short, with 19 bases between.

This clonotype was found a few times. The chain combines TRBV29-1 with TRBJ2-5; 8 nucleotides align to TRBD1. Germline V gene sequence: CDR1 SQVTM, CDR2 ANQGSEA. V was clipped by 6 bases and J by 3 bases; unmatched bases: 3. CDR3 size: 12 residues. CDR3: CSVSDREETQYF. CDR3 nucleotides: TGCAGCGTCTCGGACAGGGAAGAGACCCAGTACTTC.

As DNA, the CDR3 is TGTGCCAGCAGTTTAAGTCGACAGGGGGGTATTGGCTACACCTTC. Translation: CASSLSRQGGIGYTF. The chain carries TRBV27 and TRBJ1-2, with 9 positions matching TRBD1. CDR1 and CDR2 (germline): MNHEY, SMNVEV (reference sequence). V dropped 2 bases and J dropped 7; count of bases not matched to a gene: 8. The CDR3 spans 15 residues.

The chain links TRBV27 to TRBJ1-4; no clear D gene. The CDR3 loop spans 14 amino acids. Trimming shortened V by 4 bases and J by 2 bases, and 8 bases separated the two germline ends. Germline V gene sequence: CDR1 MNHEY, CDR2 SMNVEV (reference sequence). The chain's CDR3 is CASSWGVTNEKLFF. CDR3 DNA sequence: TGTGCCAGCAGTTGGGGTGTCACTAATGAAAAACTGTTTTTT.

Ten or more counts support this clonotype. The rearrangement uses TRBV7-2 and TRBJ2-5, with D tentatively TRBD2 (5 bases). In germline, CDR1 is SGHTA, CDR2 FQGNSA. Trimming stripped 1 base from V and 5 bases from J, with 20 bases between. The CDR3 extends over 17 amino acids. CDR3: CASSLGWSIGVWETQYF. The CDR3 DNA sequence: TGTGCCAGCAGCTTAGGGTGGAGCATCGGGGTCTGGGAGACCCAGTACTTC.